What follows are 19 T cell receptor beta chains derived from one specimen sequenced in a study of CD8+CD57+ T cells in acquired aplastic anemia. The use of genomic DNA as template underpinned the TCR beta VDJ and CDR3 profiling. One entry per CDR3 protein, called by TCRdb with MiXCR from the reads. The sample has fewer than 250,000 distinct CDR3 sequences; approximately 52% are singletons. Material for sequencing was sorted CD4+, CD8+, or CD8+CD57+ T cells (not recorded which) from PBMCs. Receptor source: a human donor in good health, serving as a control.

This clonotype was found many times. A junction boundary mismatches the germline segment, possibly from a read error. The chain is built from TRBV27 and TRBJ1-6, with 7 positions matching TRBD1. The CDR3 loop spans 15 amino acids. From germline, CDR1 is MNHEY and CDR2 SMNVEV (reference sequence). The CDR3 nucleotides are TGTGCCAGCAGTTTAAAGGGGACAGTCTATTCACCTCTCCACTTT. Amino acid sequence: CASSLKGTVYSPLHF.

A few counts support this clonotype. The gene calls are TRBV19 and TRBJ1-3; D unresolved. V shed 7 bases and J shed 0 bases, with 10 bases lying between them. This CDR3 region has 14 residues. The germline V gene has CDR1 LNHDA and CDR2 SQIVND (reference sequence). The CDR3 is CASIRRYSGNTIYF. CDR3 sequence (DNA): TGTGCCAGTATCCGTCGGTACTCTGGAAACACCATATATTTT. The full variable domain, with the rest looked up from reference TRBV19 and TRBJ1-3, is DGGITQSPKYLFRKEGQNVTLSCEQNLNHDAMYWYRQDPGQGLRLIYYSQIVNDFQKGDIAEGYSVSREKKESFPLTVTSAQKNPTAFYLCASIRRYSGNTIYFGEGSWLTVV.

The chain is built from TRBV15 and TRBJ2-5; no definite D call. Trimming stripped 1 base from V and 4 bases from J, with 10 bases between. This CDR3 is 14 amino acids long. Germline V gives CDR1 LNHNV, CDR2 YYDKDF (reference sequence). In DNA, the CDR3 is TGTGCCACCAGCAGAGCGTATAGAGGAGAGACCCAGTACTTC. This sequence encodes CATSRAYRGETQYF.

A single count supports this clonotype. V is TRBV27 and J is TRBJ1-2; D remains ambiguous. CDR1 MNHEY and CDR2 SMNVEV come from the germline V gene (reference sequence). V gave up 7 bases and J gave up 8 bases, with 26 bases separating them. This CDR3 is built from 16 residues. The CDR3 bases are TGTGCCAGCAACCAAGGACGTGTGACCCCAACATGCGGCTACACCTTC. Translating gives CASNQGRVTPTCGYTF.

This clonotype was counted ten times or more. The chain employs TRBV9 and TRBJ1-2, with D uncertain. This CDR3 has 15 amino acids. V was trimmed by 0 bases and J by 0 bases, leaving 9 bases between them. Per the germline V gene, CDR1 is SGDLS and CDR2 is YYNGEE. Here the CDR3 DNA reads TGTGCCAGCAGCGTAGAGGTGGGGACTAACTATGGCTACACCTTC. Amino acid sequence: CASSVEVGTNYGYTF. Looking up the rest from reference TRBV9 and TRBJ1-2 gives the full variable domain: DSGVTQTPKHLITATGQRVTLRCSPRSGDLSVYWYQQSLDQGLQFLIQYYNGEERAKGNILERFSAQQFPDLHSELNLSSLELGDSALYFCASSVEVGTNYGYTFGSGTRLTVV.

The chain links TRBV5-1 to TRBJ1-1, with D possibly TRBD1 on 6 matching bases. The CDR3 is 14 residues long. V was clipped by 5 bases and J by 2 bases, with 13 bases between them. The germline V gene encodes CDR1 SGHRS and CDR2 YFSETQ. This chain's CDR3 is CASRSRTDNTEAFF. CDR3 sequence (DNA): TGCGCCAGCAGGTCGAGGACAGACAACACTGAAGCTTTCTTT.

This clonotype showed up many times. The rearrangement uses TRBV27 and TRBJ1-2; D is uncertain. V shed 3 bases and J shed 0 bases, with 8 bases lying between them. Germline V CDR1 and CDR2: MNHEY, SMNVEV (reference sequence). This CDR3 has 14 residues. This CDR3 reads CASSFQATNYGYTF. CDR3 nucleotide sequence: TGTGCCAGCAGTTTCCAGGCAACTAACTATGGCTACACCTTC.

In its sample, this clonotype was seen many times. J is TRBJ2-1 and V is TRBV5-8, with TRBD1 identical over 8 bases. Germline CDR1 SGHTS, CDR2 YDEGEE. The CDR3 length is 15 residues. J was trimmed by 4 bases and V by 2 bases; bases with no gene match: 5. The CDR3 coding sequence is TGTGCCAGCAGCTTACCGGGACAGGCATACAATGAGCAGTTCTTC. It yields the protein CASSLPGQAYNEQFF. The complete variable domain, with remaining parts taken from reference TRBV5-8 and TRBJ2-1, reads EAGVTQSPTHLIKTRGQQATLRCSPISGHTSVYWYQQALGLGLQFLLWYDEGEERNRGNFPPRFSGRQFPNYSSELNVNALELEDSALYLCASSLPGQAYNEQFFGPGTRLTVL.

The chain links TRBV24-1 to TRBJ1-5; D is perhaps TRBD1 (6 bases). V lost 5 bases and J lost 7, with 8 bases in between. The CDR3 has 12 residues. Germline V gene lookup returns CDR1 KGHDR and CDR2 SFDVKD. This CDR3 reads CATSVQGQPQHF. The CDR3 bases are TGTGCCACCAGTGTTCAGGGGCAGCCCCAGCATTTT.

This clonotype was detected many times. The chain uses TRBV20-1 and TRBJ2-2; D possibly uses TRBD1 or TRBD2 (5 bases each). Trimming took off 7 bases at V and 1 base at J, with 13 bases between the two ends. The CDR3 is 14 residues long. CDR1 and CDR2 (germline): DFQATT, SNEGSKA (reference sequence). CDR3 protein: CSGRGELNTGELFF. CDR3 coding DNA: TGCAGTGGCCGAGGGGAGTTGAACACCGGGGAGCTGTTTTTT.

This chain joins TRBV7-2 and TRBJ2-1; 7 nucleotides agree with TRBD2. J lost 7 bases, V lost 4 bases, and 10 bases had no gene match. Germline V CDR1 and CDR2: SGHTA, FQGNSA. CDR3 length equals 15 residues. CDR3 DNA sequence: TGTGCCAGCAGCTCGCAAAGCGGGGCGGGGAATGAGCAGTTCTTC. This codes for CASSSQSGAGNEQFF.

V gene TRBV7-2 combines with J gene TRBJ1-1; D is unclear. Trimming took 5 bases from V and 4 from J, leaving 17 bases between them. CDR1 is SGHTA, CDR2 FQGNSA, per germline. CDR3 length: 15 amino acids. The CDR3 DNA is TGTGCCAGCAGCAAAGAGGTGACCCTAGGCACTGAAGCTTTCTTT. Translated, it gives CASSKEVTLGTEAFF.

This clonotype showed up many times. This chain uses TRBV6-5 with TRBJ1-5, with unresolved D. CDR1 MNHEY and CDR2 SVGAGI come from the germline V gene. This CDR3 has 13 amino acids. V shed 6 bases and J shed 5 bases, with 11 bases lying between them. The CDR3 here is CASSRGDHQPQHF. The DNA for the CDR3 is TGTGCCAGCAGCCGGGGAGACCATCAGCCCCAGCATTTT.

The CDR3 here is CSARLPGGSMNTEAFF. CDR3 bases: TGCAGTGCTAGACTCCCAGGGGGATCCATGAACACTGAAGCTTTCTTT. This chain joins TRBV20-1 and TRBJ1-1, with 7 bases aligning to TRBD1. CDR3 length: 16 amino acids. Trimming took 2 bases from V and 0 from J; bases not matched to a gene: 9. Germline V lookup: CDR1 DFQATT, CDR2 SNEGSKA (reference sequence).

CDR3 loop: CSARAAGVEQYF. CDR3 DNA: TGCAGTGCTCGAGCGGCAGGCGTCGAGCAGTACTTC. V is TRBV20-1 and J is TRBJ2-7; tentatively, D is TRBD2 (5 bases). V lost 5 bases and J lost 6, with 14 bases in between. This CDR3 has 12 amino acids. Germline V lookup: CDR1 DFQATT, CDR2 SNEGSKA (reference sequence).

Here the CDR3 reads CSARTGSHEQYF. In DNA, the CDR3 is TGCAGTGCTAGGACAGGGTCACACGAGCAGTACTTC. The rearrangement uses TRBV20-1 and TRBJ2-7; 7 positions match TRBD1. After removal of 3 bases from V and 5 bases from J, the junction contained 4 bases not matched to a gene. Germline V gene sequence: CDR1 DFQATT, CDR2 SNEGSKA (reference sequence). The CDR3 runs to 12 residues.

This clonotype was observed a few times. This may come from a read error, since a much larger clone is one base off. The J gene is TRBJ1-5, the V gene TRBV7-2; no clear D gene. Germline V gene lookup returns CDR1 SGHTA and CDR2 FQGNSA. The CDR3 has 12 amino acids. Trimming cost V 4 bases and J 7 bases, with 8 bases left between them. The CDR3 sequence: CASSSGGQPQHF. For the CDR3, the DNA is TGTGCCAGCAGCTCAGGCGGGCAGCCCCAGCATTTT.

The gene calls are TRBV4-3 and TRBJ2-7; D not resolved. The CDR3 runs 15 residues. The V gene lost 0 bases and the J gene lost 7 bases, with 16 bases spanning the gap. Germline V gene lookup returns CDR1 LGHNA and CDR2 YSLEER. DNA for the CDR3: TGCGCCAGCAGCCAAGAACGGTCGACCCCGCGGGAGCAGTACTTC. Translated, it gives CASSQERSTPREQYF.

This clonotype turned up a few times. This chain uses TRBV20-1 with TRBJ2-7; perhaps TRBD1 as D (6 bases). The V gene lost 3 bases and the J gene lost 2 bases, with 11 bases spanning the gap. CDR1 and CDR2 from the germline V gene are DFQATT and SNEGSKA (reference sequence). This CDR3 has 13 amino acids. CDR3 DNA: TGCAGTGCTAGCCGGGACACCCCCTACGAGCAGTACTTC. Translated, it gives CSASRDTPYEQYF.